This T cell receptor (beta chain) emerged from a study of blood T cell repertoires in COVID-19. Overall study: T cells, B-cell-depleted T cells, or PBMCs provided the cDNA or gDNA that served as material.

Original data processing: Reference gene primer amplification yielded estimated nucleated cell counts. Measured with immunoSEQ multiplex PCR; TCRdb has only the in-frame clones, and not every one. The V and J calls and clone size are taken from that table; D and trimming were inferred from the DNA. The repertoire consists of almost 70,000 clones, with approximately 88% occurring once and the leading ten covering 6.4%. This CDR3 region has 14 residues. The clonotype comes from a woman aged 70 to 79 with acute or convalescent COVID-19. The chain couples TRBV21-1 to TRBJ2-5; the table calls TRBD1, which could not be checked here. TRBV21-1 is a pseudogene. Source material: peripheral blood. The CDR3: CASSKGQGGQTQYF. The CDR3 DNA reads TGTGCCAGCAGCAAGGGACAGGGAGGTCAGACCCAGTACTTC.